These 26 T cell receptor beta chains share one sample of origin, sequenced in a study of blood T cell repertoires in COVID-19. TCRdb's copy holds only in-frame clones and misses some; the assay was immunoSEQ multiplex PCR. The sample has roughly 250,000 clones; 80% to 90% are singletons. The sample comprised PBMCs or T cells enriched from blood (not recorded which). These receptors originate from a woman aged 45-60 years who had recovered from COVID-19.

The V gene is TRBV14, the J gene TRBJ2-1, with 14 bases fitting TRBD2. CDR3 size: 16 residues. Germline lookup yields CDR1 SGHDN and CDR2 FVKESK. V lost 4 bases, J lost 7 bases, and 6 bases stayed unmatched. The chain's CDR3 is CASSPRLAGGRNEQFF. The CDR3 DNA sequence: TGTGCCAGCAGCCCGAGACTAGCGGGAGGGCGGAATGAGCAGTTCTTC.

This chain joins TRBV7-2 and TRBJ2-7, with TRBD1 matching over 9 bases. The V gene's germline CDR1 is SGHTA and CDR2 FQGNSA. The junction had 14 bases not matched to a gene; V was cut back by 6 bases and J by 2 bases. This CDR3 region has 17 residues. In nucleotides, the CDR3 is TGTGCCAGCAGGCTCCGGACAGGGGTTGCGCGAACCTACGAGCAGTACTTC. This gives the protein CASRLRTGVARTYEQYF.

J is TRBJ2-7 and V is TRBV29-1; TRBD2 aligns across 14 bases. The CDR3 is 14 residues long. V was pared by 1 base and J by 6 bases, with 2 bases of the junction left unmatched. CDR1 SQVTM and CDR2 ANQGSEA come from the germline V gene. CDR3 DNA: TGCAGCGTTGAAGTGGGACTAGCGGGAGTCGAGCAGTACTTC. Protein sequence: CSVEVGLAGVEQYF.

The gene calls are TRBV5-1 and TRBJ1-3, with 7 bases lining up with TRBD1. CDR3 size: 14 residues. Germline V gene sequence: CDR1 SGHRS, CDR2 YFSETQ. V gave up 3 bases and J gave up 1 base; unmatched junction bases: 1. This CDR3 is CASSSQGSGNTIYF. As DNA, the CDR3 is TGCGCCAGCAGCTCACAGGGGTCTGGAAACACCATATATTTT.

This clone was counted between two and nine times. The genes are TRBV6-1 and TRBJ1-1; 7 bases map to TRBD1. V shed 3 bases, J shed 0 bases, and the junction held 4 bases outside the gene matches. The CDR3 totals 15 residues. Germline values: CDR1 MNHNS, CDR2 SASEGT. CDR3 sequence (DNA): TGTGCCAGCAGTGAGTCGGGACAGATGAACACTGAAGCTTTCTTT. Translation: CASSESGQMNTEAFF.

The chain carries TRBV7-2 and TRBJ1-2, with a weak D call TRBD1 (6 bases). V lost 5 bases and J 3 bases, leaving 13 bases between the germline ends. CDR3 length equals 14 residues. The germline V gene encodes CDR1 SGHTA and CDR2 FQGNSA. In DNA form, the CDR3 reads TGTGCCAGCAGCCATCCAGACAGGCACTATGGCTACACCTTC. Translating gives CASSHPDRHYGYTF.

The V call is TRBV29-1, the J call TRBJ1-1, with D possibly being TRBD1 (5 bases). The CDR3 runs 13 residues. Germline V gene lookup returns CDR1 SQVTM and CDR2 ANQGSEA. Trimming removed 2 bases at V and 0 bases at J, with 7 bases between. The CDR3 sequence: CSVERQMNTEAFF. CDR3 nucleotide sequence: TGCAGCGTTGAAAGACAGATGAACACTGAAGCTTTCTTT.

V gene TRBV5-1 combines with J gene TRBJ2-7; TRBD2 aligns across 10 bases. Germline trimming cut 0 bases from V and 5 bases from J; bases unmatched to any gene: 5. Germline V gene data show CDR1 as SGHRS and CDR2 as YFSETQ. The CDR3 length is 15 residues. The CDR3 spells CASSLGGTSVDEQYF. The CDR3 nucleotides read TGCGCCAGCAGCTTGGGCGGGACTAGCGTCGACGAGCAGTACTTC.

V usage is TRBV11-2 and J usage is TRBJ2-2, with 8 bases matching TRBD2. The ends lost 5 bases at V and 1 base at J; junction bases unmatched: 6. The CDR3 is made up of 16 amino acids. Germline CDR1 reads SGHAT; CDR2 reads FQNNGV. The chain's CDR3 is CASSLRTSRNTGELFF. Here the CDR3 DNA reads TGTGCCAGCAGCCTCCGGACTAGCAGGAACACCGGGGAGCTGTTTTTT.

V and J are TRBV28 and TRBJ1-2; D may be TRBD1 (5 bases). The V gene's germline CDR1 is MDHEN and CDR2 SYDVKM. V dropped 3 bases and J dropped 4 bases, with 12 bases sitting between them. This CDR3 is 14 amino acids long. DNA of the CDR3: TGTGCCAGCAGTTTCGCAGGGTTGGCCTATGGCTACACCTTC. Protein sequence: CASSFAGLAYGYTF.

V gene TRBV29-1 combines with J gene TRBJ1-2, with 9 bases that match TRBD1. The CDR3 contains 12 residues. CDR1 and CDR2 (germline): SQVTM, ANQGSEA. V lost 4 bases to trimming and J lost 13 bases; unmatched junction nucleotides: 10. The CDR3 is CSVVQGASSFTF. CDR3 bases: TGCAGCGTTGTACAGGGGGCTAGTAGTTTCACCTTC.

The chain combines TRBV5-4 with TRBJ2-1, with D possibly TRBD2 on 5 matching bases. The CDR3 sequence is 13 residues long. V lost 0 bases, J lost 10 bases, and 11 bases lay in between. Germline CDR1 reads SGHNT; CDR2 reads YYREEE (reference sequence). Here the CDR3 reads CASSLDLLGEQFF. The CDR3 region has the DNA TGTGCCAGCAGCTTGGACCTACTAGGAGAGCAGTTCTTC.

The genes are TRBV28 and TRBJ1-6; TRBD1 matches at 12 bases. The CDR3 is made up of 18 amino acids. V shed 3 bases, J shed 7 bases, and the junction held 10 bases outside the gene matches. Per the germline V gene, CDR1 is MDHEN and CDR2 is SYDVKM. CDR3 nucleotide sequence: TGTGCCAGCAGTTTGGGGACAGGGGGCCCGTTATGGAATTCACCCCTCCACTTT. Translated, it gives CASSLGTGGPLWNSPLHF. The full variable domain, rest sourced from reference TRBV28 and TRBJ1-6, is DVKVTQSSRYLVKRTGEKVFLECVQDMDHENMFWYRQDPGLGLRLIYFSYDVKMKEKGDIPEGYSVSREKKERFSLILESASTNQTSMYLCASSLGTGGPLWNSPLHFGNGTRLTVT.

The CDR3 reads CASSLVDGFHEQYF. The DNA for the CDR3 is TGTGCCAGCAGTTTAGTCGACGGGTTCCACGAGCAGTACTTC. This rearrangement joins TRBV27 to TRBJ2-7; no definite D call. Germline values: CDR1 MNHEY, CDR2 SMNVEV (reference sequence). CDR3 length: 14 residues. V was pared by 2 bases and J by 5 bases, with 13 bases between.

V gene TRBV19 combines with J gene TRBJ2-2, with TRBD2 identical over 12 bases. The CDR3 consists of 17 residues. CDR1 LNHDA and CDR2 SQIVND come from the germline V gene (reference sequence). With V trimmed by 4 bases and J by 7 bases, 10 bases remained unmatched. CDR3 loop: CASSSTSGRSLDGELFF. The CDR3 region has the DNA TGTGCCAGTAGTAGTACTAGCGGGAGGAGTTTGGACGGGGAGCTGTTTTTT.

V gene TRBV27 combines with J gene TRBJ2-1; 11 bases agree with TRBD2. Looked up from germline, CDR1 is MNHEY and CDR2 is SMNVEV (reference sequence). The CDR3 totals 16 residues. V gave up 4 bases and J gave up 4 bases; unmatched junction bases: 6. The CDR3 DNA follows: TGTGCCAGCAGTTCGGGAACTAGCGGGAGATACAATGAGCAGTTCTTC. Its translation is CASSSGTSGRYNEQFF.

The chain employs TRBV18 and TRBJ2-5; D remains ambiguous. This CDR3 contains 14 residues. Trimming cost V 6 bases and J 0 bases, with 11 bases left between them. Germline CDR1 KGHSH, CDR2 LQKENI. In DNA, the CDR3 is TGTGCCAGCTCCTCCCAGTATTACCAAGAGACCCAGTACTTC. Protein sequence: CASSSQYYQETQYF.

This sequence joins TRBV6-5 and TRBJ1-5; no definite D call. Trimming shortened V by 2 bases and J by 5 bases, and 7 bases separated the two germline ends. The CDR3 covers 13 residues. The germline CDR1 and CDR2 sequences are MNHEY and SVGAGI. CDR3 nucleotide sequence: TGTGCCAGCAGTTACACGCGAGATCAGCCCCAGCATTTT. It codes for CASSYTRDQPQHF.

The J gene is TRBJ2-7, the V gene TRBV29-1; the D gene is possibly TRBD1 (7 bases). The CDR3 consists of 19 residues. V shed 7 bases and J shed 1 base, with 32 bases lying between them. Looked up from germline, CDR1 is SQVTM and CDR2 is ANQGSEA. The DNA of the CDR3 is TGCAGCGCTCTTTTCGGGGGCAGCCTGAGGGACAGAAAATCCTACGAGCAGTACTTC. Residues: CSALFGGSLRDRKSYEQYF.

The V and J genes are TRBV5-1 and TRBJ2-1; TRBD2 matches at 13 bases. There are 16 residues in the CDR3. Germline loops: CDR1 SGHRS, CDR2 YFSETQ. The trim removed 2 bases at V and 6 bases at J, leaving 5 bases unmatched. CDR3: CASSLLGTSGTNEQFF. The CDR3 DNA is TGCGCCAGCAGCTTACTCGGGACTAGCGGGACCAATGAGCAGTTCTTC.

This clone was observed once. V usage is TRBV9 and J usage is TRBJ2-3; D gene ambiguous. This CDR3 is 13 amino acids long. Germline V gives CDR1 SGDLS, CDR2 YYNGEE. Trimming cost V 0 bases and J 10 bases, with 12 bases left between them. CDR3 amino acids: CASSVAGYYPQYF. DNA of the CDR3: TGTGCCAGCAGCGTAGCCGGGTATTATCCGCAGTATTTT.

The table lists this clone with a few counts. The chain recombines TRBV10-1 with TRBJ1-1; TRBD1 matches at 7 bases. This CDR3 is built from 13 residues. Germline CDR1 and CDR2: WNHNN and SYGVQD (reference sequence). J gave up 3 bases and V 7 bases, and 5 bases lay outside the gene matches. CDR3 nucleotide sequence: TGCGCCAGCACCGAGGGGGCGCACACTGAAGCTTTCTTT. Its translation: CASTEGAHTEAFF.

The V gene is TRBV27, the J gene TRBJ1-4; TRBD1 matches at 7 bases. The junction had 0 bases not matched to a gene; V was cut back by 4 bases and J by 1 base. Germline values: CDR1 MNHEY, CDR2 SMNVEV (reference sequence). This CDR3 spans 14 amino acids. CDR3 sequence (DNA): TGTGCCAGCAGTTCAGGGGGAACTAATGAAAAACTGTTTTTT. This sequence encodes CASSSGGTNEKLFF. Combining the CDR3 with reference TRBV27 and TRBJ1-4 gives the whole variable domain EAQVTQNPRYLITVTGKKLTVTCSQNMNHEYMSWYRQDPGLGLRQIYYSMNVEVTDKGDVPEGYKVSRKEKRNFPLILESPSPNQTSLYFCASSSGGTNEKLFFGSGTQLSVL.

The rearrangement uses TRBV18 and TRBJ2-3; the match to TRBD1 covers 7 bases. This CDR3 comprises 13 residues. The V gene's germline CDR1 is KGHSH and CDR2 LQKENI. Losses at the gene ends were 0 bases for V and 7 bases for J; bases not matched to a gene: 1. The CDR3 is CASSPPGQYTQYF. CDR3 DNA sequence: TGTGCCAGCTCACCACCGGGACAGTATACGCAGTATTTT.

The chain couples TRBV19 to TRBJ1-2, with unresolved D. The germline gives CDR1 LNHDA, CDR2 SQIVND (reference sequence). This CDR3 has 13 residues. V was pared by 2 bases and J by 7 bases, with 11 bases between. CDR3 DNA: TGTGCCAGTAGTATACGGTCCGCCGGTGGCTACACCTTC. It translates to CASSIRSAGGYTF.

The rearrangement joins TRBV5-1 to TRBJ2-3; tentative D call: TRBD1 (6 bases). This CDR3 region has 14 residues. V lost 1 base, J lost 2 bases, and 8 bases lay in between. Germline V gene sequence: CDR1 SGHRS, CDR2 YFSETQ. CDR3 sequence reads: CASSLNRDTDTQYF. The CDR3 nucleotides are TGCGCCAGCAGCTTGAACAGGGACACAGATACGCAGTATTTT.